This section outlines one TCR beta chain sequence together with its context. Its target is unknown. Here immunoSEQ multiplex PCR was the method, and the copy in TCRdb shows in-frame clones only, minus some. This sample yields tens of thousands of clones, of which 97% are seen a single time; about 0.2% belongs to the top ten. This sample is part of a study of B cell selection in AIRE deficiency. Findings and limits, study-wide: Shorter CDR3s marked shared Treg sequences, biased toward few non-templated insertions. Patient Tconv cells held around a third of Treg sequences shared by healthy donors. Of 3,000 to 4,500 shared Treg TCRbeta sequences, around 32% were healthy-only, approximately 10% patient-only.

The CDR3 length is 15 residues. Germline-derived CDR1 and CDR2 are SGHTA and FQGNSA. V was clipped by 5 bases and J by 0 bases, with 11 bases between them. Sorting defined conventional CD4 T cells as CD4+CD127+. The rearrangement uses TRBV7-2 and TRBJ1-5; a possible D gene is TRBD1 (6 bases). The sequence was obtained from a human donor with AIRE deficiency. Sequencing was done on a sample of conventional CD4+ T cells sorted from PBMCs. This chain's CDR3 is CASSADSHSNQPQHF. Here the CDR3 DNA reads TGTGCCAGCAGCGCGGACAGCCATAGCAATCAGCCCCAGCATTTT.